The 20 T cell receptor beta chains listed next were all sequenced from one sample in a study of blood T cell repertoires in COVID-19. The assay was immunoSEQ multiplex PCR, and TCRdb's table has in-frame clones only and misses some. Of some 150,000 clones listed, about 85% are singletons. Sequencing was done on a sample of peripheral blood. The receptor set was obtained from a woman aged 60-75 years with active or convalescent COVID-19.

This chain connects TRBV2 to TRBJ1-5, with TRBD1 as a possible D gene (5 bases). The CDR3 loop spans 13 amino acids. V was cut by 5 bases and J by 3 bases, with 8 bases left in between. Per the germline V gene, CDR1 is SNHLY and CDR2 is FYNNEI. This CDR3 is CASSRQNNQPQHF. The CDR3 DNA reads as TGTGCCAGCAGTCGACAGAACAATCAGCCCCAGCATTTT.

CDR3 in DNA: TGTGCCAGCAGCTTCGGCGGGTGGGGTTCCGGGGAGCTGTTTTTT. This encodes CASSFGGWGSGELFF. The rearrangement links TRBV7-2 to TRBJ2-2; tentatively, D is TRBD2 (5 bases). Trimming cost V 3 bases and J 6 bases, with 14 bases left between them. The CDR3 contains 15 residues. Germline CDR1 reads SGHTA; CDR2 reads FQGNSA.

The rearrangement links TRBV5-1 to TRBJ2-5; perhaps TRBD1 as D (5 bases). The germline V and J ends were trimmed by 7 bases and 5 bases, with 9 bases remaining between them. Germline V gene data show CDR1 as SGHRS and CDR2 as YFSETQ. This CDR3 contains 11 residues. CDR3 residues: CASGAQETQYF. In nucleotides, the CDR3 is TGCGCCAGCGGGGCACAGGAGACCCAGTACTTC.

The chain uses TRBV25-1 and TRBJ1-1; TRBD1 matches at 7 bases. The germline gives CDR1 MGHDK, CDR2 SYGVNS. CDR3 length equals 15 residues. The V gene end was trimmed by 1 base and the J gene end by 6 bases; junction bases not matched to a gene: 8. Here the CDR3 reads CASSEFEEGGAEAFF. The CDR3 coding sequence is TGTGCCAGCAGTGAATTCGAAGAAGGGGGCGCTGAAGCTTTCTTT. The full variable domain, its missing parts supplied by reference TRBV25-1 and TRBJ1-1, is EADIYQTPRYLVIGTGKKITLECSQTMGHDKMYWYQQDPGMELHLIHYSYGVNSTEKGDLSSESTVSRIRTEHFPLTLESARPSHTSQYLCASSEFEEGGAEAFFGQGTRLTVV.

This clone was detected only once. This chain connects TRBV29-1 to TRBJ2-1, with D unclear. Germline lookup yields CDR1 SQVTM and CDR2 ANQGSEA. CDR3 size: 10 residues. The V gene lost 2 bases and the J gene lost 10 bases, with 6 bases spanning the gap. CDR3 in DNA: TGCAGCGTTGAACTCGGGGAGCAGTTCTTC. This translates into CSVELGEQFF.

The chain couples TRBV19 to TRBJ1-5, with no clear D. V was trimmed by 3 bases and J by 6 bases, leaving 12 bases between them. Germline CDR1 LNHDA, CDR2 SQIVND (reference sequence). CDR3 size: 14 residues. Here the CDR3 reads CASSITGDGQPQHF. The CDR3 coding sequence is TGTGCCAGTAGTATCACCGGGGATGGTCAGCCCCAGCATTTT.

The rearrangement joins TRBV7-2 to TRBJ1-1, with D hard to call. Germline loops: CDR1 SGHTA, CDR2 FQGNSA. This CDR3 region has 14 residues. Trimming shortened V by 5 bases and J by 2 bases, and 12 bases separated the two germline ends. The CDR3 spells CASSQMEGNTEAFF. The CDR3 nucleotides are TGTGCCAGCAGCCAAATGGAGGGAAACACTGAAGCTTTCTTT.

CDR3 loop: CASSIGAGVNQPQHF. Here the CDR3 DNA reads TGTGCCAGTAGTATCGGGGCAGGGGTCAATCAGCCCCAGCATTTT. This chain connects TRBV19 to TRBJ1-5, with a tentative D call TRBD1 (6 bases). Trimming cost V 3 bases and J 3 bases, with 12 bases left between them. The CDR3 runs 15 residues. CDR1 is LNHDA, CDR2 SQIVND, per germline (reference sequence).

CDR3 sequence: CASSSTETQYF. CDR3 DNA sequence: TGCGCCAGCAGCTCTACAGAGACCCAGTACTTC. V and J are TRBV5-1 and TRBJ2-5; no definite D call. Trimming pared 3 bases from V and 4 bases from J, leaving 4 bases between. Germline CDR1 and CDR2: SGHRS and YFSETQ. The CDR3 has 11 residues.

V is TRBV9 and J is TRBJ1-2; D remains ambiguous. This CDR3 spans 14 amino acids. Trimming removed 0 bases at V and 2 bases at J, with 8 bases between. The germline CDR1 and CDR2 sequences are SGDLS and YYNGEE. This chain's CDR3 is CASSVDPSNYGYTF. In DNA form, the CDR3 reads TGTGCCAGCAGCGTAGACCCAAGCAACTATGGCTACACCTTC.

J is TRBJ2-1 and V is TRBV7-2, with a tentative D call TRBD2 (7 bases). The CDR3 length is 15 residues. V lost 1 base and J 2 bases, leaving 9 bases between the germline ends. Germline CDR1 and CDR2: SGHTA and FQGNSA. The CDR3 protein is CASSLDGGPYNEQFF. The CDR3, as DNA: TGTGCCAGCAGCTTAGACGGGGGGCCCTACAATGAGCAGTTCTTC.

The chain carries TRBV27 and TRBJ1-2; weak D call: TRBD1 (5 bases). The V and J ends lost 2 bases and 8 bases respectively, with 15 bases between them. The germline gives CDR1 MNHEY, CDR2 SMNVEV (reference sequence). CDR3 length: 14 residues. This CDR3 is CASSLRREGWGYTF. The CDR3 DNA follows: TGTGCCAGCAGTTTACGCAGGGAGGGCTGGGGCTACACCTTC.

The gene calls are TRBV25-1 and TRBJ1-1; TRBD1 is a possible D gene (6 bases). V was clipped by 7 bases and J by 3 bases, with 12 bases between them. This CDR3 has 13 residues. The germline CDR1 and CDR2 sequences are MGHDK and SYGVNS. The CDR3 DNA sequence: TGTGCCAGCATGCGGGGGGCGGACACTGAAGCTTTCTTT. As protein: CASMRGADTEAFF.

This clone was detected only a few times. The genes are TRBV19 and TRBJ2-7; the D is unclear. Germline values: CDR1 LNHDA, CDR2 SQIVND (reference sequence). The V and J ends lost 0 bases and 3 bases respectively, with 12 bases between them. The CDR3 is 15 residues long. CDR3 sequence: CASSIDPGVHYEQYF. The CDR3 DNA reads TGTGCCAGTAGTATAGATCCTGGAGTCCACTACGAGCAGTACTTC.

V and J are TRBV7-2 and TRBJ2-1; TRBD2 aligns across 12 bases. With 7 bases clipped from V and 3 bases from J, the junction kept 7 bases outside the gene matches. Germline CDR1 and CDR2: SGHTA and FQGNSA. This CDR3 has 16 amino acids. This CDR3 reads CASKTSGGYNYNEQFF. In DNA form, the CDR3 reads TGTGCCAGCAAAACTAGCGGGGGGTATAACTACAATGAGCAGTTCTTC.

The sample holds one count of this clone. The V call is TRBV4-3, the J call TRBJ2-7, with D uncertain. Deletions cut 1 base from V and 1 base from J, with 11 bases between. The CDR3 extends over 15 amino acids. Germline CDR1 is LGHNA and CDR2 is YSLEER. The CDR3 loop reads CASSQVFGPSYEQYF. For the CDR3, the DNA is TGCGCCAGCAGCCAAGTTTTTGGGCCTTCCTACGAGCAGTACTTC.

The chain links TRBV5-6 to TRBJ2-3, with a tentative D call TRBD2 (5 bases). CDR3 size: 15 residues. CDR1 and CDR2 from the germline V gene are SGHDT and YYEEEE. The germline V and J ends were trimmed by 0 bases and 1 base, with 9 bases remaining between them. The CDR3 DNA follows: TGTGCCAGCAGCTTGGGTGGTAGCGGCACAGATACGCAGTATTTT. Translated: CASSLGGSGTDTQYF.

The chain employs TRBV7-9 and TRBJ1-6, with 8 bases identical to TRBD1. Germline loops: CDR1 SEHNR, CDR2 FQNEAQ (reference sequence). The CDR3 is made up of 14 amino acids. Trimming at V came to 4 bases and at J to 9 bases, leaving 5 bases not matched to a gene. This chain's CDR3 is CASSSQGAGSPLHF. CDR3 DNA: TGTGCCAGCAGCTCCCAGGGGGCCGGTTCACCCCTCCACTTT.

The chain combines TRBV2 with TRBJ2-5; TRBD1 is a possible D gene (7 bases). Germline CDR1 is SNHLY and CDR2 is FYNNEI. The CDR3 spans 15 residues. V gave up 1 base and J gave up 5 bases, with 14 bases separating them. CDR3 in amino acids: CASSEGQGGRETQYF. CDR3 DNA: TGTGCCAGCAGTGAAGGGCAGGGGGGCAGGGAGACCCAGTACTTC.

The chain has TRBV7-2 and TRBJ1-3, with D hard to call. CDR1 and CDR2 from the germline V gene are SGHTA and FQGNSA. This CDR3 has 15 amino acids. V was shortened by 1 base and J by 2 bases, with 9 bases between the two germline ends. The CDR3 bases are TGTGCCAGCAGCTTAGTTGGGCTTCCTGGAAACACCATATATTTT. It translates to CASSLVGLPGNTIYF.